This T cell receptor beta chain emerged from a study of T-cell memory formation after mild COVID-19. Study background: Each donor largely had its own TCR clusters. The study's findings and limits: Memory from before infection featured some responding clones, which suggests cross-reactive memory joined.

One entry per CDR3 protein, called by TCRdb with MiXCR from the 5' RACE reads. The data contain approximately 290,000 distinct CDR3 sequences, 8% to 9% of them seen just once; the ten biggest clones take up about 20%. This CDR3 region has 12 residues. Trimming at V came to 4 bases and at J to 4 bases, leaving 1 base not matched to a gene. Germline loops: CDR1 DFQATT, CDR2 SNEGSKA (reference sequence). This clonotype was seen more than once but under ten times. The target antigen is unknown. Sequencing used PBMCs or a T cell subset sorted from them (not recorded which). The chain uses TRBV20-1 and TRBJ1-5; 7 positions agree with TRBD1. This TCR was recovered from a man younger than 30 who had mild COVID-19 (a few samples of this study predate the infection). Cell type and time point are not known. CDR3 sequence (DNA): TGCAGTGCTACCAGGGGGAATCAGCCCCAGCATTTT. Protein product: CSATRGNQPQHF.